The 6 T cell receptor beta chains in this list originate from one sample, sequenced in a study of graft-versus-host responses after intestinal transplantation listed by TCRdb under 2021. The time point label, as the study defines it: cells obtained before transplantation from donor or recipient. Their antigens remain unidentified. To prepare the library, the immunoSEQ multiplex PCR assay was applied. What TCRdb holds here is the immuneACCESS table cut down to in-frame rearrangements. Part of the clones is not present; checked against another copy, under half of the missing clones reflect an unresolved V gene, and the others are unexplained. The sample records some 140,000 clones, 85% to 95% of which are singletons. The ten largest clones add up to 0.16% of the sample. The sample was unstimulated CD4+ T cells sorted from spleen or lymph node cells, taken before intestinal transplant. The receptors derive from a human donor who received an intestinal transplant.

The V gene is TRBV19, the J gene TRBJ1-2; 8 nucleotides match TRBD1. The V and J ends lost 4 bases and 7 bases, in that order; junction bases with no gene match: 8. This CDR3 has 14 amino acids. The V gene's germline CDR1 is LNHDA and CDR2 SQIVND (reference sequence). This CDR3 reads CASSTPGQVRGYTF. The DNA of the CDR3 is TGTGCCAGTAGTACCCCGGGACAGGTGCGTGGCTACACCTTC.

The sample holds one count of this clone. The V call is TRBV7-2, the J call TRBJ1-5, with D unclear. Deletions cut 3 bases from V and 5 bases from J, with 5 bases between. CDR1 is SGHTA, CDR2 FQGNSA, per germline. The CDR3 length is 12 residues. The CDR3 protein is CASSFRDQPQHF. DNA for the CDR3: TGTGCCAGCAGCTTTCGGGATCAGCCCCAGCATTTT.

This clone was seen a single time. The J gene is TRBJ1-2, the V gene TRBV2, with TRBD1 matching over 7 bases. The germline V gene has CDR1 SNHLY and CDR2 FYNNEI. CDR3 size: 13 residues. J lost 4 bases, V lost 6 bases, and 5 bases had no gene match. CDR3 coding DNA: TGTGCCAGCAGGAACCGGGACAGCTATGGCTACACCTTC. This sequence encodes CASRNRDSYGYTF.

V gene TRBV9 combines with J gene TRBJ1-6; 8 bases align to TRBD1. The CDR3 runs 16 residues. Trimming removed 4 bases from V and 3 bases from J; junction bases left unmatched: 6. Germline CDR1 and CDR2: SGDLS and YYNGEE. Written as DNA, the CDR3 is TGTGCCAGCAGCACACTAGACAGGGGCTATAATTCACCCCTCCACTTT. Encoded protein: CASSTLDRGYNSPLHF.

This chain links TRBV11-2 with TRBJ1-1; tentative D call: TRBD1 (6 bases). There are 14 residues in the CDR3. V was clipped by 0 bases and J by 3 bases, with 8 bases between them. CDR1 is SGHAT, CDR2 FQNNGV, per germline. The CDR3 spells CASSLDRGYTEAFF. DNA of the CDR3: TGTGCCAGCAGCTTAGACAGGGGATACACTGAAGCTTTCTTT.

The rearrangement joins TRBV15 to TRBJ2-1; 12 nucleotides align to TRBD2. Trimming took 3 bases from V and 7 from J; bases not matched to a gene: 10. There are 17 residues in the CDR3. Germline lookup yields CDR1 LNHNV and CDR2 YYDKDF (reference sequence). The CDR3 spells CATSSASSGGALNEQFF. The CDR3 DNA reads TGTGCCACCAGCAGCGCTTCTAGCGGGGGGGCCCTAAATGAGCAGTTCTTC.